This TCR beta chain was obtained from a study of regulatory T cells in long-lasting Graves disease. Points from the study as a whole: Whereas 950 to 1,000 public clonotypes were shared by new patients, persistent patients shared more, at around 2,700.

The time point denotes: persistent/refractory GD, antithyroid drugs over 5 years with positive TRAb. Extracted RNA from PBMCs served as the source of the TCR library. The sample holds many counts of this clonotype. Antigen specificity is unknown. Looked up from germline, CDR1 is MNHEY and CDR2 is SMNVEV (reference sequence). Trimming removed 3 bases from V and 1 base from J, with 9 bases in between. CDR3 length: 14 residues. Building of the TCR beta libraries involved iRepertoire HTBI primers and Arm-PCR of CDR3 regions. TCRdb called the multiplex PCR reads again in MiXCR, with one record for every CDR3 protein. The sample has roughly 500,000 distinct CDR3 sequences, roughly 21% seen once.

The V call is TRBV27, the J call TRBJ2-5; either TRBD1 or TRBD2 may fit D (6 bases each). This material consisted of peripheral blood mononuclear cells (PBMCs), taken when the disease was refractory, from a patient treated with antithyroid drugs. This TCR came from a female donor with Graves disease. The CDR3 DNA reads as TGTGCCAGCAGTTTTGGGGGGCTCCAAGAGACCCAGTACTTC. This encodes CASSFGGLQETQYF.